The entry below gives a single T cell receptor (beta chain) sequence along with its context. Going by frequency, this clonotype is medium-sized (0.01 to 0.1%); no count is logged. The antigen this receptor binds is unknown. This sample is part of a study of CD8 T cells in cerebrospinal fluid in Alzheimer's disease (dated by TCRdb to the early 2020s). Context from the whole study: The study used two single-cell methods, plate-based nested PCR sequencing and droplet-based sequencing, to evaluate clonal expansion of CSF T cells. The CSF gene-expression analysis, which included patients with Parkinson's disease, covered a total of approximately 26 samples. The study examined whether cerebrospinal fluid from healthy elderly individuals and from patients with neurodegenerative disease contained clonally expanded T cells. In the droplet-based CSF analysis comparing patients with controls, about 10 healthy controls (around 11,000 cells) and about 10 patients with MCI or Alzheimer's disease (about 10,000 cells) were included.

The germline V gene (reference sequence) sets CDR1 to DFQATT and CDR2 to SNEGSKA. The CDR3 has 14 amino acids, counting the end cysteine and phenylalanine. The DNA is unrecorded. The method was 10x single-cell sequencing. 10X Genomics single-cell V(D)J and 5' gene-expression libraries were used to profile CSF cells. An Illumina NextSeq550 was used to sequence the CSF single-cell TCR libraries. Regarding the original processing steps: V(D)J reads were aligned to the vdj-GRCh38 alts ensemble 2.0.0 reference and processed with the Cell Ranger vdj pipeline. Cell barcodes sharing the same set of productive CDR3 nucleotide sequences were defined as clonotypes. To link clonality with transcriptional profiles, clonotype information was incorporated into Seurat v3.0 gene-expression metadata. Exclusion was applied to CSF cells with more than 1,800 genes, more than 7,500 UMIs or more than 10% mitochondrial reads. To find TCRs with known antigen specificity, CDR3-beta sequences were matched against VDJdb. Clone sharing was examined by network analysis using the R package qgraph, in which only TCRs with complete alpha and beta chains were included. With the reads reprocessed by TCRdb, a single entry stands for each CDR3 protein sequence and no DNA is reported. The V and J calls and clone size come from TCRdb's table, not from the authors' own analysis. This sample's table has entries for about 1,600 distinct CDR3 sequences. The ten largest make up just over 8.5% of the sample.

The research as a whole found: Compared with controls, patients with MCI or Alzheimer's disease had a higher percentage of their CSF TCRs made up by the single largest clone. It was cautioned by the authors that a causal link between EBV and Alzheimer's disease is not established by the detection of EBV-specific TCRs in CSF. The EBV-specific clones were neither the most highly expanded clones nor enriched among patients. Only samples with detectable clones went into the overall clonality comparison: approximately eleven healthy, 5 MCI, 5 AD, and 6 PD. When data were pooled, most of the 6 Alzheimer's patients but only 1 of 10 healthy subjects had a highly expanded clone, defined as at least 3% of TCRs.

None of the participants had acute infectious disease, and every participant was in good physical condition. Neurodegeneration in patients was confirmed using biomarkers including neurofilament, amyloid-beta and tau. For droplet-based sequencing, live CSF cells were sorted with a live/dead marker. To pellet immune cells, CSF obtained by lumbar puncture was centrifuged at 300g. CSF samples were inspected for red blood cells, and any blood-contaminated sample was excluded. CSF cells were cryopreserved by placing the cells in freezing medium, freezing the cells overnight at -80 degrees C, and then storing the cells in liquid nitrogen. Before analysis, CSF samples were stored for less than six months.

The chain was built from TRBV20-1 and TRBJ2-1. The clonotype originates from a human donor with mild cognitive impairment. Specimen: cerebrospinal fluid. The CDR3 region has the sequence CSATGGGTYNEQFF.